This TCR beta chain was captured by sequencing in a study of blood T cell repertoires in COVID-19. Study context: Sites in the United States, Italy and Spain provided acute and convalescent COVID-19 samples. Nucleic acid was either cDNA or gDNA, and it came from T cells, B-cell-depleted T cells, or PBMCs.

As concerns this clone: The sample carries other DNA sequences with the same CDR3.

This CDR3 contains 14 residues. Germline lookup yields CDR1 SGHNT and CDR2 YYREEE (reference sequence). Trimming cost V 4 bases and J 4 bases, with 12 bases left between them. Repertoires were generated with immunoSEQ multiplex PCR, while TCRdb's copy carries only in-frame clones and drops some. The sample contains 140,000 to 150,000 clones, around 84% of which appear only once. This clonotype originated in a human donor in a cohort sampled during active COVID-19. The sample taken for sequencing was peripheral blood. This chain connects TRBV5-4 to TRBJ1-3; a possible D gene is TRBD1 (6 bases). The CDR3 coding sequence is TGTGCCAGCAGCCCAACAGGGTCAGGAAACACCATATATTTT. Protein: CASSPTGSGNTIYF. Full variable domain (remainder filled in from reference TRBV5-4 and TRBJ1-3): ETGVTQSPTHLIKTRGQQVTLRCSSQSGHNTVSWYQQALGQGPQFIFQYYREEENGRGNFPPRFSGLQFPNYSSELNVNALELDDSALYLCASSPTGSGNTIYFGEGSWLTVV.